This TCR beta chain was sequenced during a study of pediatric ulcerative colitis. This clone was observed once. Its target is unknown. Rectal tissue came from one to two pinch biopsies taken at colonoscopy. CDR1 is MDHEN and CDR2 is SYDVKM in the germline V gene. V was cut by 9 bases and J by 1 base, with 9 bases left in between. The CDR3 loop spans 12 amino acids. Using immunoSEQ multiplex PCR, the repertoire was profiled, and TCRdb retains in-frame clones only, with some absent. The sample records 40,000 to 60,000 clones, about four fifths being singletons. Study results and limitations: In rectum, acute severe colitis had expanded clones and less diversity.

The sequenced sample was gut tissue. J is TRBJ1-1 and V is TRBV28; D is undetermined. The source of this sequence is a girl aged 10-17 years with moderate ulcerative colitis. The CDR3 DNA sequence: TGTGCCAGTTTCTCAAAGAACACTGAAGCTTTCTTT. This sequence encodes CASFSKNTEAFF.